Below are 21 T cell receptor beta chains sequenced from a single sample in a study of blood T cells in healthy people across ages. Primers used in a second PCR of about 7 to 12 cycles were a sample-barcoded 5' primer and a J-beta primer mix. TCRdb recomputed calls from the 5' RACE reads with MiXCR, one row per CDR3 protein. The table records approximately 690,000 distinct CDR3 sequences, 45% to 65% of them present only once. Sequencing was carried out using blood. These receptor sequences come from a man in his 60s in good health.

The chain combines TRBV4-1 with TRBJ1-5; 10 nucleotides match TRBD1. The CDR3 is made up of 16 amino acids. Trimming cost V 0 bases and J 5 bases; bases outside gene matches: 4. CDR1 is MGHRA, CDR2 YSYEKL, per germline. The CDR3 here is CASSQDWGTGDQPQHF. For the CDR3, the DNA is TGCGCCAGCAGCCAAGATTGGGGGACAGGGGATCAGCCCCAGCATTTT.

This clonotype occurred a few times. The CDR3 here is CASSLVAGGSGTQYF. CDR3 bases: TGTGCCAGCAGCTTAGTCGCGGGGGGGTCAGGTACGCAGTATTTT. This chain links TRBV7-2 with TRBJ2-3; 9 nucleotides align to TRBD2. With 1 base clipped from V and 8 bases from J, the junction kept 7 bases outside the gene matches. This CDR3 has 15 residues. Germline loops: CDR1 SGHTA, CDR2 FQGNSA. The full variable domain, its missing parts supplied by reference TRBV7-2 and TRBJ2-3, is GAGVSQSPSNKVTEKGKDVELRCDPISGHTALYWYRQSLGQGLEFLIYFQGNSAPDKSGLPSDRFSAERTGGSVSTLTIQRTQQEDSAVYLCASSLVAGGSGTQYFGPGTRLTVL.

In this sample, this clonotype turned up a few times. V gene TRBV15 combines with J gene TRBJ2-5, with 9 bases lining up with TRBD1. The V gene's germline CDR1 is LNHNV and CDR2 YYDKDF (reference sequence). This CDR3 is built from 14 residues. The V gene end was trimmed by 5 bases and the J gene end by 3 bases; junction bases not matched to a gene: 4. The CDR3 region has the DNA TGTGCCACCAGCCCGGGACAGGGAGAAGAGACCCAGTACTTC. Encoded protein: CATSPGQGEETQYF.

CDR3 region: CASSPQSRNTEAFF. The CDR3 coding sequence is TGCGCCAGCAGCCCACAGTCCAGGAACACTGAAGCTTTCTTT. The chain is built from TRBV5-1 and TRBJ1-1; D uncertain. V lost 4 bases and J 1 base, leaving 11 bases between the germline ends. The CDR3 has 14 residues. Germline-derived CDR1 and CDR2 are SGHRS and YFSETQ.

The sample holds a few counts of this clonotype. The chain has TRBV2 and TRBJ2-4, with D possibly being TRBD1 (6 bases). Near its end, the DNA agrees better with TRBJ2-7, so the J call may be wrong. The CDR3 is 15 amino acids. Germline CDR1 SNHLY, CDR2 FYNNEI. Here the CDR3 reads CARSQQGPLASEQYF. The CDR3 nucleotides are TGTGCCAGATCCCAACAGGGCCCCTTGGCGAGCGAGCAGTACTTC.

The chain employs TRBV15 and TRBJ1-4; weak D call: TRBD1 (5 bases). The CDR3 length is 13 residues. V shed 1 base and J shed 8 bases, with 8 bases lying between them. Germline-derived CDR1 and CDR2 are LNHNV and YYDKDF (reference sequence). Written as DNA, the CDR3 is TGTGCCACCAGCAGAGCAGGGAGGGAAAAACTGTTTTTT. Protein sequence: CATSRAGREKLFF.

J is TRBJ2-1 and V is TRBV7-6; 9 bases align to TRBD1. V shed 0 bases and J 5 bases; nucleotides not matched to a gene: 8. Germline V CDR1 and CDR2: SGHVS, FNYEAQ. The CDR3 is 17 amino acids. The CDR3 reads CASSLALRQGVDNEQFF. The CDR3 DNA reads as TGTGCCAGCAGCTTAGCGCTAAGACAGGGGGTAGACAATGAGCAGTTCTTC.

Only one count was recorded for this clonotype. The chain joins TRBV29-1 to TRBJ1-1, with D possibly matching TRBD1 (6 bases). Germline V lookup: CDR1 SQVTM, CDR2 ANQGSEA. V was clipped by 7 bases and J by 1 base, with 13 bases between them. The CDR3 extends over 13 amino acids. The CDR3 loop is CSARQERNTEAFF. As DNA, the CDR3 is TGCAGCGCTAGACAGGAAAGGAACACTGAAGCTTTCTTT. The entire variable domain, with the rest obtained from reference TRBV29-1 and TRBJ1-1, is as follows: SAVISQKPSRDICQRGTSLTIQCQVDSQVTMMFWYRQQPGQSLTLIATANQGSEATYESGFVIDKFPISRPNLTFSTLTVSNMSPEDSSIYLCSARQERNTEAFFGQGTRLTVV.

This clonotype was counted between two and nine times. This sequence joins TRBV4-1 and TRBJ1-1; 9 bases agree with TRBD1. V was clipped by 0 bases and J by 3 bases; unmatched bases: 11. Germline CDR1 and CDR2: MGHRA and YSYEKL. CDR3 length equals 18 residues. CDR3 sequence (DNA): TGCGCCAGCAGCCAAGAACTATATACAGGGGGCAGGTACACTGAAGCTTTCTTT. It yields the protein CASSQELYTGGRYTEAFF.

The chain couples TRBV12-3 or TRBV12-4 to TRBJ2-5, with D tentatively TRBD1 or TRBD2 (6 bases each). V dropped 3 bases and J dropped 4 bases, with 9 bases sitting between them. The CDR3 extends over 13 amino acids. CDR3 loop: CASSFWGAETQYF. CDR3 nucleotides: TGTGCCAGCAGTTTTTGGGGGGCAGAGACCCAGTACTTC.

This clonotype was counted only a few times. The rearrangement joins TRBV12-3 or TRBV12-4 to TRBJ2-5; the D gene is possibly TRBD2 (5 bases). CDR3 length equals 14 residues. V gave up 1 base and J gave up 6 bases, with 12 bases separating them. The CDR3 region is CASSLDLARKTQYF. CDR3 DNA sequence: TGTGCCAGCAGTTTAGATCTAGCTAGAAAGACCCAGTACTTC.

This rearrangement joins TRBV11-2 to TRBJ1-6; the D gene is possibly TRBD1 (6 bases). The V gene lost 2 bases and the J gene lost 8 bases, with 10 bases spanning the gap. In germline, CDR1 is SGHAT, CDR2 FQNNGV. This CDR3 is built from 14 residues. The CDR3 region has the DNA TGTGCCAGCAGCTTACAGGGGCTGGATTCACCCCTCCACTTT. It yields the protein CASSLQGLDSPLHF.

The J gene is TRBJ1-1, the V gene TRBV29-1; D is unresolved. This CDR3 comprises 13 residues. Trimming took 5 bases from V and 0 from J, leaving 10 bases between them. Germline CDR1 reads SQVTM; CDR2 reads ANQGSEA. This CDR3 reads CSVQGILNTEAFF. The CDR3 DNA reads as TGCAGCGTTCAAGGGATACTGAACACTGAAGCTTTCTTT.

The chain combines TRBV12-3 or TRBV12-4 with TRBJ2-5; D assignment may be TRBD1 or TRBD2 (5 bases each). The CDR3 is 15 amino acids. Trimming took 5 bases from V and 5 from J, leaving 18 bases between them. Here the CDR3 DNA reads TGTGCCAGCAGTCCGATTACCGGGACCCGTGAGACCCAGTACTTC. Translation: CASSPITGTRETQYF.

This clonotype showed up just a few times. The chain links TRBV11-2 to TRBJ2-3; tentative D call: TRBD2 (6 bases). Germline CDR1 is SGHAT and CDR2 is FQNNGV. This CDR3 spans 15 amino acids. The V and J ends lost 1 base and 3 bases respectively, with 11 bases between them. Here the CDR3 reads CASSLGGRSTDTQYF. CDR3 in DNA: TGTGCCAGCAGCTTAGGGGGGAGGTCGACAGATACGCAGTATTTT. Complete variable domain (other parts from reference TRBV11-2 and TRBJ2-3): EAGVAQSPRYKIIEKRQSVAFWCNPISGHATLYWYQQILGQGPKLLIQFQNNGVVDDSQLPKDRFSAERLKGVDSTLKIQPAKLEDSAVYLCASSLGGRSTDTQYFGPGTRLTVL.

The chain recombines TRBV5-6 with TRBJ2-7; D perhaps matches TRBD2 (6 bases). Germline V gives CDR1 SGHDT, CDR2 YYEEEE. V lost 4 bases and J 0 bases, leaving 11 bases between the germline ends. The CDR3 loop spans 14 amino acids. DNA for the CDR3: TGTGCCAGCAGCACGTTGGGGGGCTCCTACGAGCAGTACTTC. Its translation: CASSTLGGSYEQYF.

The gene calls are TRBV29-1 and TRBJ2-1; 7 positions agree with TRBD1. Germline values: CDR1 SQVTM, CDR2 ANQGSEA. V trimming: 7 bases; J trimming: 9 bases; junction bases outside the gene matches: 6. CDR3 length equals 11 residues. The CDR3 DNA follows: TGCAGCGGGAACAGGGGCGGTGAGCAGTTCTTC. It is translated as CSGNRGGEQFF.

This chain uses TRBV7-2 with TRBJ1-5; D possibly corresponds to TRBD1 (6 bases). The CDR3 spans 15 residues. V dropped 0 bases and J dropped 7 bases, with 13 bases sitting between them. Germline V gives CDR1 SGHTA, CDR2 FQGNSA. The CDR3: CASSLAGALGQPQHF. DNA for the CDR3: TGTGCCAGCAGCTTAGCGGGGGCTTTGGGCCAGCCCCAGCATTTT.

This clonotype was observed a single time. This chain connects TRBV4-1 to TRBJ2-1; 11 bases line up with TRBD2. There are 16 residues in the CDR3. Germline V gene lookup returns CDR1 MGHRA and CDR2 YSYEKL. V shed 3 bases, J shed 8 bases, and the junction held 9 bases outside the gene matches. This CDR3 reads CASSQVAGGSQHEQFF. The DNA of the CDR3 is TGCGCCAGCAGCCAGGTAGCGGGGGGGTCTCAACATGAGCAGTTCTTC.

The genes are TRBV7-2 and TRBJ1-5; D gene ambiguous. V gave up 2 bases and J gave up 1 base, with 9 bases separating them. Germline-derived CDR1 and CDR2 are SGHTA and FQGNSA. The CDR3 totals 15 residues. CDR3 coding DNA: TGTGCCAGCAGCTTATACGGTAGGAGCAATCAGCCCCAGCATTTT. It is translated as CASSLYGRSNQPQHF.

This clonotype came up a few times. The CDR3 spells CAISESTRGETQYF. CDR3 nucleotide sequence: TGTGCCATCAGTGAGTCGACTCGTGGAGAGACCCAGTACTTC. This chain links TRBV10-3 with TRBJ2-7; no clear D. The DNA end is a closer match to TRBJ2-5, so the J assignment may be wrong. CDR1 and CDR2 from the germline V gene are ENHRY and SYGVKD. The CDR3 is 14 residues long.